Listed here are 30 T cell receptor beta chains from one sample, sequenced in a study of vaccination effects on CD4 cells after COVID-19. Following 10 days of culture, CD4+ T cells were isolated. These receptors are not linked to any known antigen. The repertoire was sequenced with immunoSEQ multiplex PCR; TCRdb's copy has only in-frame clones and lacks some. The table records around 40,000 clones, about 65% of them present only once. Specimen: CD4+ T cells from PBMCs cultured without peptide, collected before COVID-19 vaccination. These receptors were taken from a human donor who received a COVID-19 vaccine.

The J gene is TRBJ2-5, the V gene TRBV6-5, with D possibly TRBD1 on 6 matching bases. V was clipped by 5 bases and J by 5 bases, with 15 bases between them. The CDR3 runs 14 residues. The V gene's germline CDR1 is MNHEY and CDR2 SVGAGI. In nucleotides, the CDR3 is TGTGCCAGCAGTCCTACAGGGATGGGCGAGACCCAGTACTTC. As protein: CASSPTGMGETQYF.

The chain carries TRBV3-1 (or the pseudogene TRBV3-2) and TRBJ2-3; TRBD1 might be the D (5 bases). The CDR3 extends over 13 amino acids. V lost 1 base, J lost 6 bases, and 8 bases lay in between. Germline loops: CDR1 LGHDT, CDR2 YNNKEL (reference sequence). The CDR3 coding sequence is TGTGCCAGCAGCCAAGGGGGCCACGATACGCAGTATTTT. It yields the protein CASSQGGHDTQYF.

This clone has a handful of counts. The V and J genes are TRBV4-1 and TRBJ2-3, with 8 nucleotides matching TRBD2. The length of the CDR3 is 15 residues. Losses at the gene ends were 1 base for V and 5 bases for J; bases not matched to a gene: 5. Germline V gene lookup returns CDR1 MGHRA and CDR2 YSYEKL. The CDR3 sequence is CASSQVGLAGDTQYF. CDR3 in DNA: TGCGCCAGCAGCCAAGTTGGACTAGCCGGAGATACGCAGTATTTT.

This clone was seen a handful of times. The chain couples TRBV7-8 to TRBJ1-6; 9 bases fit TRBD1. Germline CDR1 SGHVS, CDR2 FQNEAQ. V dropped 5 bases and J dropped 9; count of bases not matched to a gene: 8. CDR3 length equals 15 residues. The CDR3 is CASSTRTGAGSPLHF. Here the CDR3 DNA reads TGTGCCAGCAGCACCAGGACAGGGGCTGGTTCACCCCTCCACTTT.

The chain employs TRBV5-1 and TRBJ2-7, with TRBD1 identical over 10 bases. The CDR3 loop spans 14 amino acids. Trimming removed 3 bases from V and 3 bases from J; junction bases left unmatched: 3. Germline loops: CDR1 SGHRS, CDR2 YFSETQ. The CDR3 loop is CASSSTGGVYEQYF. CDR3 coding DNA: TGCGCCAGCAGCTCGACAGGGGGCGTCTACGAGCAGTACTTC. The variable domain in full, with the rest retrieved from reference TRBV5-1 and TRBJ2-7, is KAGVTQTPRYLIKTRGQQVTLSCSPISGHRSVSWYQQTPGQGLQFLFEYFSETQRNKGNFPGRFSGRQFSNSRSEMNVSTLELGDSALYLCASSSTGGVYEQYFGPGTRLTVT.

The chain joins TRBV2 to TRBJ1-1; D is possibly TRBD1 (6 bases). CDR3 length equals 14 residues. V gave up 2 bases and J gave up 1 base, with 8 bases separating them. From germline, CDR1 is SNHLY and CDR2 FYNNEI. The CDR3 protein is CASSERQENTEAFF. The DNA of the CDR3 is TGTGCCAGCAGTGAACGACAGGAGAACACTGAAGCTTTCTTT.

This chain connects TRBV19 to TRBJ2-1; D unclear. This CDR3 is built from 17 residues. Germline CDR1 LNHDA, CDR2 SQIVND (reference sequence). The V end was cut by 1 base, the J end by 0 bases, with 13 bases between. CDR3 DNA: TGTGCCAGTAGTATAGCCCTTGGACCCAGCTCCTACAATGAGCAGTTCTTC. Translating it yields CASSIALGPSSYNEQFF.

J is TRBJ2-2 and V is TRBV11-2; TRBD2 matches at 11 bases. The germline V gene has CDR1 SGHAT and CDR2 FQNNGV. This CDR3 has 17 amino acids. Unmatched junction bases numbered 9, after V lost 5 bases and J lost 4 bases. CDR3 amino acids: CASSVGISGGVTGELFF. Written as DNA, the CDR3 is TGTGCCAGCAGCGTCGGTATTAGCGGGGGGGTCACCGGGGAGCTGTTTTTT.

This clone was detected a few times. This rearrangement joins TRBV11-3 to TRBJ2-3; 11 bases map to TRBD1. Germline V CDR1 and CDR2: SGHNT, YENEEA. This CDR3 has 16 residues. J lost 5 bases, V lost 1 base, and 5 bases had no gene match. Here the CDR3 reads CASSLGGTGGGDTQYF. As DNA, the CDR3 is TGTGCCAGCAGCTTAGGAGGGACAGGGGGAGGAGATACGCAGTATTTT.

J is TRBJ1-2 and V is TRBV11-2; TRBD1 might be the D (5 bases). Germline CDR1 SGHAT, CDR2 FQNNGV. The V and J ends lost 5 bases and 4 bases respectively, with 11 bases between them. The CDR3 loop spans 13 amino acids. CDR3 residues: CASSTSGVYGYTF. In DNA form, the CDR3 reads TGTGCCAGCAGCACATCGGGGGTCTATGGCTACACCTTC.

This clone turned up a few times. This sequence joins TRBV27 and TRBJ1-5, with 7 bases fitting TRBD1. Trimming removed 10 bases from V and 3 bases from J; junction bases left unmatched: 6. Germline assignment: CDR1 MNHEY and CDR2 SMNVEV (reference sequence). CDR3 size: 13 residues. CDR3 sequence (DNA): TGTGCCACCCAGGGACAGAACAATCAGCCCCAGCATTTT. Translation: CATQGQNNQPQHF.

This clone has a single count. The chain recombines TRBV7-9 with TRBJ1-4; 11 positions agree with TRBD1. This CDR3 region has 17 residues. The germline V gene has CDR1 SEHNR and CDR2 FQNEAQ (reference sequence). The trim removed 7 bases at V and 4 bases at J, leaving 11 bases unmatched. The CDR3 is CASTIGQGAENNEKLFF. The CDR3 bases are TGTGCCAGCACCATAGGACAGGGGGCGGAAAATAATGAAAAACTGTTTTTT.

The V and J genes are TRBV13 and TRBJ2-7; maybe TRBD2 (6 bases). This CDR3 comprises 14 residues. The V end was cut by 7 bases, the J end by 5 bases, with 18 bases between. Germline CDR1 is PRHDT and CDR2 is FYEKMQ (reference sequence). The CDR3 coding sequence is TGTGCCAGCACCCTCCGAGGCGGGGACGACGAGCAGTACTTC. Residues: CASTLRGGDDEQYF.

In its sample, this clone was seen a few times. This rearrangement joins TRBV6-6 to TRBJ2-2, with 7 bases that match TRBD1. There are 17 residues in the CDR3. Germline assignment: CDR1 MNHNY and CDR2 SVGAGI (reference sequence). Trimming cost V 5 bases and J 0 bases; bases outside gene matches: 9. The CDR3 bases are TGTGCCAGCAGTCGCTCGGGACAGTATACGAACACCGGGGAGCTGTTTTTT. Encoded protein: CASSRSGQYTNTGELFF.

The chain employs TRBV4-1 and TRBJ2-3; TRBD2 matches 12 bases. Germline V gives CDR1 MGHRA, CDR2 YSYEKL. V trimming: 4 bases; J trimming: 4 bases; junction bases outside the gene matches: 9. The CDR3 is 17 residues long. The CDR3 sequence is CASSPWLAGGRADTQYF. CDR3 sequence (DNA): TGCGCCAGCAGCCCCTGGCTAGCGGGAGGGCGGGCAGATACGCAGTATTTT.

The sample holds a few counts of this clone. The rearrangement links TRBV4-1 to TRBJ1-2; a weak D match, TRBD1 (5 bases). The CDR3 extends over 15 amino acids. Per germline, CDR1 MGHRA and CDR2 YSYEKL. V was clipped by 1 base and J by 4 bases, with 13 bases between them. CDR3 coding DNA: TGCGCCAGCAGCCAAGTCTGGCGGGACTTCTATGGCTACACCTTC. Translation: CASSQVWRDFYGYTF.

The chain recombines TRBV5-1 with TRBJ2-3; 12 bases map to TRBD2. V was clipped by 4 bases and J by 11 bases; unmatched bases: 14. From germline, CDR1 is SGHRS and CDR2 YFSETQ. The CDR3 consists of 16 residues. CDR3 sequence reads: CASSPRTSGVDGGQYF. In nucleotides, the CDR3 is TGCGCCAGCAGCCCAAGGACTAGCGGGGTCGATGGGGGGCAGTATTTT.

This chain links TRBV9 with TRBJ2-3; tentatively, D is TRBD2 (6 bases). The CDR3 contains 15 residues. The germline V and J ends were trimmed by 2 bases and 1 base, with 11 bases remaining between them. CDR1 and CDR2 from the germline V gene are SGDLS and YYNGEE. The CDR3 nucleotides read TGTGCCAGCAGCGTTGATAGCGGACGCACAGATACGCAGTATTTT. Residues: CASSVDSGRTDTQYF.

The chain is built from TRBV18 and TRBJ2-3; TRBD2 matches 12 bases. CDR3 length: 19 amino acids. Germline V CDR1 and CDR2: KGHSH, LQKENI. The trim removed 6 bases at V and 0 bases at J, leaving 13 bases unmatched. CDR3 coding DNA: TGTGCCAGCTCCCGAACCCCCACTAGCGGGGGGTCGAGCACAGATACGCAGTATTTT. It translates to CASSRTPTSGGSSTDTQYF.

The CDR3 is CASSHTGARNYGYTF. CDR3 sequence (DNA): TGCGCCAGCAGCCACACAGGGGCCCGTAACTATGGCTACACCTTC. The J gene is TRBJ1-2, the V gene TRBV4-1; 7 nucleotides match TRBD1. CDR3 length equals 15 residues. V trimming: 3 bases; J trimming: 1 base; junction bases outside the gene matches: 5. Per germline, CDR1 MGHRA and CDR2 YSYEKL.

This clone is judged medium-sized. CDR3 sequence reads: CAWNTQGRRETQYF. DNA of the CDR3: TGTGCCTGGAATACCCAGGGGCGCAGGGAGACCCAGTACTTC. The chain employs TRBV30 and TRBJ2-5; possibly TRBD1 for D (6 bases). CDR3 length: 14 amino acids. Germline V gene data show CDR1 as GTSNPN and CDR2 as SVGIG (reference sequence). V was trimmed by 4 bases and J by 5 bases, leaving 17 bases between them.

The V call is TRBV6-5, the J call TRBJ2-1; the D is unclear. V gave up 4 bases and J gave up 6 bases, with 7 bases separating them. CDR1 MNHEY and CDR2 SVGAGI come from the germline V gene. CDR3 length: 12 amino acids. In DNA form, the CDR3 reads TGTGCCAGCAGTTGGTCTGGCAATGAGCAGTTCTTC. It encodes CASSWSGNEQFF.

This chain links TRBV5-1 with TRBJ2-7; D may be TRBD2 (5 bases). Per the germline V gene, CDR1 is SGHRS and CDR2 is YFSETQ. V dropped 5 bases and J dropped 1 base, with 13 bases sitting between them. There are 14 residues in the CDR3. The CDR3 sequence: CASRLTGVSYEQYF. Written as DNA, the CDR3 is TGCGCCAGCAGGTTGACCGGGGTATCCTACGAGCAGTACTTC.

The chain uses TRBV5-1 and TRBJ1-4; maybe TRBD1 (6 bases). V lost 0 bases and J 11 bases, leaving 11 bases between the germline ends. From germline, CDR1 is SGHRS and CDR2 YFSETQ. The CDR3 has 13 amino acids. DNA for the CDR3: TGCGCCAGCAGCTTGGACAGGGCGGGGAAACTGTTTTTT. Translated, it gives CASSLDRAGKLFF.

This clone was found a few times. The gene calls are TRBV6-6 and TRBJ2-7; 7 bases align to TRBD1. V lost 3 bases to trimming and J lost 6 bases; unmatched junction nucleotides: 11. There are 15 residues in the CDR3. Germline V gene lookup returns CDR1 MNHNY and CDR2 SVGAGI (reference sequence). CDR3: CASSYLTGVPSEQYF. The CDR3 region has the DNA TGTGCCAGCAGTTATCTTACAGGGGTACCCTCCGAGCAGTACTTC.

The V gene is TRBV7-2, the J gene TRBJ2-5, with TRBD2 identical over 7 bases. This CDR3 is 14 amino acids long. Germline V CDR1 and CDR2: SGHTA, FQGNSA. Losses at the gene ends were 1 base for V and 1 base for J; bases not matched to a gene: 0. CDR3 amino acids: CASSLGLAQETQYF. DNA of the CDR3: TGTGCCAGCAGCTTAGGACTAGCCCAAGAGACCCAGTACTTC.

The chain joins TRBV11-2 to TRBJ1-4, with 11 bases fitting TRBD1. V was clipped by 5 bases and J by 10 bases; unmatched bases: 9. From germline, CDR1 is SGHAT and CDR2 FQNNGV. This CDR3 is built from 15 residues. CDR3 sequence: CASSQGWTGGVKLFF. The DNA for the CDR3 is TGTGCCAGCAGCCAAGGCTGGACAGGGGGCGTAAAACTGTTTTTT.

This clone was seen a handful of times. The chain employs TRBV4-1 and TRBJ1-3; D call uncertain. Germline CDR1 and CDR2: MGHRA and YSYEKL. CDR3 length: 18 residues. V shed 3 bases and J shed 2 bases, with 20 bases lying between them. The CDR3 bases are TGCGCCAGCAGCCAGGGAGGCCGAGGACGGTCCGCTGGAAACACCATATATTTT. It translates to CASSQGGRGRSAGNTIYF.

CDR3 in amino acids: CASLRGPDYEQYF. In DNA, the CDR3 is TGTGCCAGCCTCAGGGGCCCCGACTACGAGCAGTACTTC. The chain carries TRBV18 and TRBJ2-7; weak D call: TRBD1 (6 bases). V was trimmed by 8 bases and J by 3 bases, leaving 14 bases between them. The germline V gene has CDR1 KGHSH and CDR2 LQKENI. CDR3 length: 13 residues.

This clone is a singleton in its sample. V and J are TRBV29-1 and TRBJ1-1, with D tentatively TRBD1 (6 bases). Between the trimmed V and J ends, which lost 7 bases and 0 bases, there was a span of 12 bases. The CDR3 is 13 amino acids. The germline gives CDR1 SQVTM, CDR2 ANQGSEA. In DNA, the CDR3 is TGCAGCGCTACCGGACAGTTGAACACTGAAGCTTTCTTT. Translating gives CSATGQLNTEAFF.